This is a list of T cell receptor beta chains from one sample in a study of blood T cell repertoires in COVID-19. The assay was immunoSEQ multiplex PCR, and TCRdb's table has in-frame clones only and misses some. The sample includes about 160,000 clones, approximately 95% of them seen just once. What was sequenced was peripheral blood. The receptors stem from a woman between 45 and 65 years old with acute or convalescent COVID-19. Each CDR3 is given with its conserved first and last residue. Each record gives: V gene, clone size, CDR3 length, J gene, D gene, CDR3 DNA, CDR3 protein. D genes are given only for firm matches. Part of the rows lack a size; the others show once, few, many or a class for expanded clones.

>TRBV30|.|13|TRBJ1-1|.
TGTGCCTGGAGTGGGGGGCAATCGGGTGAAGCTTTCTTT
CAWSGGQSGEAFF
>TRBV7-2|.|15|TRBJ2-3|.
TGTGCCAGCAGCTTCCAGGGTATTCGGACAGATACGCAGTATTTT
CASSFQGIRTDTQYF
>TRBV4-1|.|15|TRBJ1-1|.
TGCGCCAGCAGCCCTAGATCGTCGGTGAACACTGAAGCTTTCTTT
CASSPRSSVNTEAFF
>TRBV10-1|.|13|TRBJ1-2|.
TGCGCCAGCAGTGAGTCACAGAACTATGGCTACACCTTC
CASSESQNYGYTF
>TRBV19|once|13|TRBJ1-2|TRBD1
TGTGCCAGTAGTCCCCAGGGGGCCTATGGCTACACCTTC
CASSPQGAYGYTF
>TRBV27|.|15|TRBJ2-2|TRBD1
TGTGCCAGCAGTTTTGGACAGGGGGTTACCGGGGAGCTGTTTTTT
CASSFGQGVTGELFF
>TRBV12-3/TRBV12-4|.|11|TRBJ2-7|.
TGTGCCACCTCCCCCGGGGGCGAGCAGTACTTC
CATSPGGEQYF
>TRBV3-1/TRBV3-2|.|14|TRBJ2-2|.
TGTGCCAGCAGCCAAGGGACACTCACCGGGGAGCTGTTTTTT
CASSQGTLTGELFF
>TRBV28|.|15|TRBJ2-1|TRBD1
TGTGCCAGCAGTTTAAGGGACAGAGATTACAATGAGCAGTTCTTC
CASSLRDRDYNEQFF
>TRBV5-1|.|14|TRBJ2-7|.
TGCGCCAGCAGTCCGACAGTCTCCACCTACGAGCAGTACTTC
CASSPTVSTYEQYF
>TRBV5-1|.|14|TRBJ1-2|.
TGCGCCAGCAGCTTGCCCTCCTTGGGGCAGGACCACACCTTC
CASSLPSLGQDHTF
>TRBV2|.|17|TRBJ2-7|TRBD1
TGTGCCAGCAGCCGCGGAGCAAGGGACAGGGCTGGGGACGAGCAGTACTTC
CASSRGARDRAGDEQYF
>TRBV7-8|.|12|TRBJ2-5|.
TGTGCCAGCAGCCCCAGGGTACAGACCCAGTACTTC
CASSPRVQTQYF
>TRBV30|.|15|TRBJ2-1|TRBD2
TGTGCCTGGAGGCTTCCGGGACTAGATTTGGATGAGCAGTTCTTC
CAWRLPGLDLDEQFF
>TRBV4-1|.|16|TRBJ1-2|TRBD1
TGCGCCAGCAGCCCCCTCCGCAGACAGGGGGCGTCGGGCTACACCTTC
CASSPLRRQGASGYTF
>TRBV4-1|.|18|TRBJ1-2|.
TGCGCCAGCAGCCAAGTCCCCCCTCGGCGAGGAACTAACTATGGCTACACCTTC
CASSQVPPRRGTNYGYTF
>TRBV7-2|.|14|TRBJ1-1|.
TGTGCCAGCAGCTTTACGGGGGGGATAGCTGAAGCTTTCTTT
CASSFTGGIAEAFF
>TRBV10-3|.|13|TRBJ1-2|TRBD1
TGTGCCATCAGCGGACAGGTGAACTATGGCTACACCTTC
CAISGQVNYGYTF
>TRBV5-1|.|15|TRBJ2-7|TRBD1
TGCGCCAGCAGCTTGGAGGGACAGGGGTTTTACGAGCAGTACTTC
CASSLEGQGFYEQYF
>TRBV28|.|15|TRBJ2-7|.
TGTGCCAGCAGCAACCGGGACTTACTATCCTACGAGCAGTACTTC
CASSNRDLLSYEQYF
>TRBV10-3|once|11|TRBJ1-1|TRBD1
TGTGCCATCGCGACAGGGGGCGAAGCTTTCTTT
CAIATGGEAFF
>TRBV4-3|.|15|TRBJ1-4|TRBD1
TGCGCCAGCAGCCCCGGGGACAGGGTTAATGAAAAACTGTTTTTT
CASSPGDRVNEKLFF
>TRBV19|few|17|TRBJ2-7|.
TGTGCCAGTCACACCTCATCCGGGACTCGACTACGAGCCGGGCAGTACTTC
CASHTSSGTRLRAGQYF
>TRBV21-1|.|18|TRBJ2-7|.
TGTGCCAGCAGCAACTGGATCCCCCGGGACACGAGATCCTACGAGCAGTACTTC
CASSNWIPRDTRSYEQYF
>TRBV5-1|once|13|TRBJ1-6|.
TGCGCCAGCAGCTTGGGAGGCGATTCACCCCTCCACTTT
CASSLGGDSPLHF
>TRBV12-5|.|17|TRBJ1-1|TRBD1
TGTGCTAGTGGTTTGTTTCTTCCGGGACAGGGGAATTCTGAAGCTTTCTTT
CASGLFLPGQGNSEAFF
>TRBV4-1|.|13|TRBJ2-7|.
TGCGCCAGCAGCCAAGTAAGAGGGCACGAGCAGTACTTC
CASSQVRGHEQYF
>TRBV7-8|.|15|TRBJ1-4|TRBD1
TGTGCCAGCAGCGACAGACAGGGGGAAAATGAAAAACTGTTTTTT
CASSDRQGENEKLFF
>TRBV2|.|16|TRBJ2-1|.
TGTGCCAGCAGGTCCTCGGGACTCATGGACGGCAATGAGCAGTTCTTC
CASRSSGLMDGNEQFF